The rows below give T cell receptor beta chains drawn from one sample of a study of PD-1 blockade in mismatch repair-deficient tumors. Generated by immunoSEQ multiplex PCR, the TCRdb table keeps only in-frame clones and is missing some. This table has around 52,000 clones, approximately 84% appearing once. This specimen consisted of peripheral blood, obtained 20 weeks after starting pembrolizumab. These receptors all stem from an adult with mismatch repair-deficient cancer. CDR3s include the opening cysteine and the closing phenylalanine or tryptophan. A D gene is named only where the DNA matches it firmly. Only part of the rows carry a size: once, few, many, or a class if the clone is expanded.

len,v_gene,j_gene,abundance,d_gene,CDR3nt,CDR3aa
12,TRBV11-3,TRBJ2-5,NA,NA,TGTGCCAGCACACCAGGGGGGGAGACCCAGTACTTC,CASTPGGETQYF
14,TRBV15,TRBJ1-5,few,NA,TGTGCCACCAGCTCGGACAGATTGAATCAGCCCCAGCATTTT,CATSSDRLNQPQHF
21,TRBV6-4,TRBJ2-1,NA,NA,TGTGCCAGCAGTGACTCAATCGACAGGGTTGGGGGGAAGGGGTCCTACAATGAGCAGTTCTTC,CASSDSIDRVGGKGSYNEQFF
15,TRBV19,TRBJ1-4,NA,TRBD1,TGTGCCAGTAGTATCGGGGGACAGGAAAATGAAAAACTGTTTTTT,CASSIGGQENEKLFF
15,TRBV7-8,TRBJ2-7,few,NA,TGTGCCAGCAGCTCAGACTTGAGCCGGGACCGCGAGCAGTACTTC,CASSSDLSRDREQYF
13,TRBV11-3,TRBJ2-2,NA,NA,TGTGCCAGCAGTTCAGGGAACACCGGGGAGCTGTTTTTT,CASSSGNTGELFF
16,TRBV19,TRBJ2-7,NA,NA,TGTGCCAGTAGTATGCCGGCTGGCAGCGGCTCCTACGAGCAGTACTTC,CASSMPAGSGSYEQYF
18,TRBV18,TRBJ2-3,NA,TRBD2,TGTGCCAGCTCACCACCGCGGACTAGCAGGACGAACACAGATACGCAGTATTTT,CASSPPRTSRTNTDTQYF
16,TRBV11-3,TRBJ2-1,once,NA,TGTGCCAGCAGCCGTTTTAGGACAAATCCCTACAATGAGCAGTTCTTC,CASSRFRTNPYNEQFF
14,TRBV29-1,TRBJ1-1,once,NA,TGCAGCGCCAGCCTGGGGCTGGGGGACACTGAAGCTTTCTTT,CSASLGLGDTEAFF
12,TRBV10-3,TRBJ2-2,NA,TRBD1,TGTGCCACCGGGACAGACACCGGGGAGCTGTTTTTT,CATGTDTGELFF
11,TRBV20-1,TRBJ2-7,NA,NA,TGCAGTGCTAGGGAAGCTTCCGAGCAGTACTTC,CSAREASEQYF
16,TRBV7-3,TRBJ2-3,NA,TRBD2,TGTGCCAGCAGCGCCCTAGCGGGCCCCAGCACAGATACGCAGTATTTT,CASSALAGPSTDTQYF
17,TRBV5-5,TRBJ2-1,once,NA,TGTGCCAGCAGCCCCTCCCTTGGAGGAGTCGCCTACAATGAGCAGTTCTTC,CASSPSLGGVAYNEQFF
16,TRBV9,TRBJ1-2,NA,NA,TGTGCCAGCAGTTCCGGGGGCGCGGCCAAGGGCTATGGCTACACCTTC,CASSSGGAAKGYGYTF
12,TRBV9,TRBJ1-1,NA,NA,TGTGCCAGCACCTCGCGGGCGGGTGAAGCTTTCTTT,CASTSRAGEAFF
14,TRBV5-1,TRBJ2-7,once,NA,TGCGCCAGCAGCTTGGAGGAGATGGTGGGGGAGCAGTACTTC,CASSLEEMVGEQYF
15,TRBV7-2,TRBJ2-2,NA,TRBD2,TGTGCCAGCAGCTTTGGACTAGCTTTAGGCGGGGAGCTGTTTTTT,CASSFGLALGGELFF
14,TRBV19,TRBJ1-4,NA,TRBD1,TGTGCCAGTAGTGGGCAGGGGGTAAATGAAAAACTGTTTTTT,CASSGQGVNEKLFF
14,TRBV9,TRBJ2-1,NA,NA,TGTGCCAGCAGCCCTGGGACTGTCTACAATGAGCAGTTCTTC,CASSPGTVYNEQFF
15,TRBV5-1,TRBJ2-1,once,TRBD1,TGCGCCAGCAGCTTGTGGACAGGGGGCAGGGATGAGCAGTTCTTC,CASSLWTGGRDEQFF
13,TRBV5-5,TRBJ2-5,NA,NA,TGTGCCAGCAGCTTGGCCGGGTCGGAGACCCAGTACTTC,CASSLAGSETQYF
17,TRBV7-9,TRBJ2-7,NA,TRBD2,TGTGCCAGCAGCTTAGTTGGAGCGGGAGGTTTCTCCTACGAGCAGTACTTC,CASSLVGAGGFSYEQYF
13,TRBV30,TRBJ1-1,NA,NA,TGTGCCTGGAGTGTCGGGGGGAACACTGAAGCTTTCTTT,CAWSVGGNTEAFF
17,TRBV2,TRBJ2-7,NA,NA,TGTGCCAGCAGTGGTCGTAGAGCGGGCAGGGAAACATACGAGCAGTACTTC,CASSGRRAGRETYEQYF
16,TRBV4-1,TRBJ2-1,NA,TRBD2,TGCGCCAGCAGCCAAGATCGTGGCGGGAGGGCCGATGAGCAGTTCTTC,CASSQDRGGRADEQFF
14,TRBV28,TRBJ2-7,NA,TRBD2,TGTGCCAGCAGGCCAGCGGGAGCGGCCTACGAGCAGTACTTC,CASRPAGAAYEQYF
13,TRBV9,TRBJ2-2,NA,NA,TGTGCCAGCAGCGTTGAGGGAACCGGGGAGCTGTTTTTT,CASSVEGTGELFF